This TCR beta chain was sequenced during a study of T cells in tuberculosis. Only in-frame clones appear in the TCRdb table, and some are missing; sequencing was by immunoSEQ multiplex PCR. The sample holds 35,000 to 45,000 clones, about 94% seen once. CDR1 is SGHVS and CDR2 is FQNEAQ in the germline V gene. Trimming removed 4 bases at V and 0 bases at J, with 17 bases between. This CDR3 has 17 amino acids. The chain is built from TRBV7-8 and TRBJ2-3, with TRBD1 as a possible D gene (6 bases). The clonotype comes from a donor between 10 and 35 years old with latent tuberculosis or without tuberculosis infection. Some clones in this sample may be carry-over from other donors' samples. Sequencing input: PBMCs. In DNA, the CDR3 is TGTGCCAGCAGCTCCCCACTGACAGGTTCTAGCACAGATACGCAGTATTTT. This translates into CASSSPLTGSSTDTQYF.